These T cell receptor beta chains were read from a single sample in a study of blood T cell repertoires in COVID-19. Only in-frame clones appear in the TCRdb table, and some are missing; sequencing was by immunoSEQ multiplex PCR. Among some 390,000 clones listed, over 75% were seen once. The sequencing input was peripheral blood. Every receptor here comes from a woman between 35 and 50 years old with COVID-19, enrolled during active disease. Each CDR3 is given with its conserved first and last residue. The D gene is left open where the match is weak. Expanded clones are given a class, and other clones once, few, many or no size at all.

CASSSTSGGATDTQYF	TGTGCCAGCAGTTCTACTAGCGGGGGGGCGACAGATACGCAGTATTTT	TRBJ2-3	.	TRBV28	TRBD2
CASSPDARGSTEAFF	TGTGCCAGCAGCCCCGATGCTAGGGGGAGCACTGAAGCTTTCTTT	TRBJ1-1	.	TRBV7-8	.
CASAGGLYGYTF	TGTGCTAGTGCCGGGGGTCTATATGGCTACACCTTC	TRBJ1-2	.	TRBV12-5	.
CASSIEPTSYNEQFF	TGTGCCAGTAGTATAGAACCGACTAGCTACAATGAGCAGTTCTTC	TRBJ2-1	.	TRBV19	.
CASSPGGSEKLFF	TGTGCCAGCAGCCCCGGGGGAAGTGAAAAACTGTTTTTT	TRBJ1-4	.	TRBV3-1/TRBV3-2	.
CASSLKPGGFETQYF	TGTGCCAGCAGCTTAAAGCCGGGGGGGTTCGAGACCCAGTACTTC	TRBJ2-5	.	TRBV7-2	TRBD2
CASRRQGASYEQYF	TGTGCCAGCAGGAGACAGGGGGCTTCGTACGAGCAGTACTTC	TRBJ2-7	.	TRBV6-5	TRBD1
CASSPRGGWNTEAFF	TGTGCCAGCAGTCCACGGGGGGGATGGAACACTGAAGCTTTCTTT	TRBJ1-1	.	TRBV13	.
CASSLSGNSASKNIQYF	TGTGCCAGCAGCTTGTCGGGTAATAGCGCGTCCAAAAACATTCAGTACTTC	TRBJ2-4	few	TRBV5-6	.
CASRRSGGPPNQYF	TGTGCCAGCAGAAGGTCGGGGGGGCCCCCTAATCAGTATTTT	TRBJ2-3	.	TRBV25-1	TRBD2
CASSLEGEEKLFF	TGTGCCAGCAGCTTAGAGGGGGAAGAAAAACTGTTTTTT	TRBJ1-4	.	TRBV7-9	.
CASSDRAGEGDTQYF	TGTGCCAGCAGTGATAGAGCGGGAGAAGGAGATACGCAGTATTTT	TRBJ2-3	.	TRBV2	TRBD2
CATQDRGYEKLFF	TGTGCCACCCAGGACAGGGGTTATGAAAAACTGTTTTTT	TRBJ1-4	.	TRBV19	TRBD1
CASRYTGTAVYEQYF	TGTGCCAGCAGGTACACCGGGACAGCGGTATACGAGCAGTACTTC	TRBJ2-7	.	TRBV6-2/TRBV6-3	TRBD1
CASSSGKGDTEAFF	TGTGCCAGCAGCTCAGGCAAAGGGGACACTGAAGCTTTCTTT	TRBJ1-1	.	TRBV2	.